What follows are 22 T cell receptor beta chains derived from one specimen sequenced in a study of OX40 agonist ivuxolimab in advanced cancers. The protocol was immunoSEQ multiplex PCR, while the TCRdb copy is restricted to in-frame clones and leaves out a portion. The table has over 65,000 clones, 86% seen once. The sample was CD4+ or CD8+ T cells sorted from blood, taken in a trial of the OX40 agonist ivuxolimab. All receptors come from an adult with an advanced solid tumor such as melanoma, head and neck, liver or kidney cancer.

This rearrangement joins TRBV4-1 to TRBJ2-7; the D is unclear. CDR1 is MGHRA, CDR2 YSYEKL, per germline. V lost 4 bases, J lost 2 bases, and 18 bases lay in between. This CDR3 comprises 16 residues. This chain's CDR3 is CASSRSRGDLTYEQYF. The CDR3 bases are TGCGCCAGCAGCCGATCTCGAGGCGACCTTACCTACGAGCAGTACTTC.

The rearrangement uses TRBV7-7 and TRBJ2-5; the match to TRBD1 covers 10 bases. TRBJ2-7 matches the DNA end more closely, so the J call is doubtful. The CDR3 has 14 amino acids. Per the germline V gene, CDR1 is SSHAT and CDR2 is FNYEAQ (reference sequence). The CDR3 sequence: CASSAGTGAYEQYF. DNA of the CDR3: TGTGCCAGCAGCGCCGGGACAGGGGCCTACGAGCAGTACTTC.

The CDR3 region is CASSGRTGSAYNSPLHF. The CDR3 DNA follows: TGTGCCAGCAGCGGCAGGACAGGGAGCGCCTATAATTCACCCCTCCACTTT. The rearrangement links TRBV7-2 to TRBJ1-6, with 8 bases aligning to TRBD1. Germline V lookup: CDR1 SGHTA, CDR2 FQGNSA. The CDR3 runs to 17 residues. Trimming cost V 5 bases and J 2 bases; bases outside gene matches: 8.

The CDR3, as DNA: TGTGCCAGCAGCAAACCGACAGGGGTAGGGGAAAAACTGTTTTTT. The encoded protein is CASSKPTGVGEKLFF. The V gene is TRBV21-1, the J gene TRBJ1-4; TRBD1, as called in the table, went unchecked against the DNA. TRBV21-1 is deemed a pseudogene. The CDR3 covers 15 residues.

This chain joins TRBV23-1 and TRBJ2-7; TRBD2 matches at 7 bases. TRBV23-1 is an ORF, with its function uncertain. V lost 0 bases, J lost 4 bases, and 9 bases stayed unmatched. The CDR3 spans 16 residues. CDR3 sequence (DNA): TGCGCCAGCAGTCAATCGGGAGGGGAACGGAAATACGAGCAGTACTTC. Translation gives CASSQSGGERKYEQYF.

On this clone itself: A read error may produce the germline difference seen at one junction end. The V gene is TRBV7-7, the J gene TRBJ2-1, with 8 bases matching TRBD2. Germline loops: CDR1 SSHAT, CDR2 FNYEAQ (reference sequence). The CDR3 loop spans 13 amino acids. CDR3: CASSKGLVNEQFF. The CDR3 bases are TGTGCTAGCAGCAAGGGACTAGTCAATGAGCAGTTCTTC.

The J gene is TRBJ2-7, the V gene TRBV6-5, with D hard to call. The CDR3 sequence is 11 residues long. The V gene's germline CDR1 is MNHEY and CDR2 SVGAGI. V was cut by 6 bases and J by 3 bases, with 6 bases left in between. The CDR3 reads CASRKGYEQYF. The CDR3 DNA is TGTGCCAGCAGGAAAGGCTACGAGCAGTACTTC.

The chain couples TRBV2 to TRBJ1-5; no clear D gene. From germline, CDR1 is SNHLY and CDR2 FYNNEI. Trimming pared 7 bases from V and 0 bases from J, leaving 7 bases between. The CDR3 runs to 13 residues. The CDR3 loop is CASKVNSNQPQHF. Here the CDR3 DNA reads TGTGCCAGCAAAGTGAATAGCAATCAGCCCCAGCATTTT. The full variable domain, in which reference TRBV2 and TRBJ1-5 provide the parts outside the CDR3, is EPEVTQTPSHQVTQMGQEVILRCVPISNHLYFYWYRQILGQKVEFLVSFYNNEISEKSEIFDDQFSVERPDGSNFTLKIRSTKLEDSAMYFCASKVNSNQPQHFGDGTRLSIL.

The V gene is TRBV5-1, the J gene TRBJ2-7; D is perhaps TRBD1 (5 bases). Germline CDR1 is SGHRS and CDR2 is YFSETQ. The CDR3 has 14 residues. Trimming removed 8 bases from V and 0 bases from J, with 15 bases in between. In DNA form, the CDR3 reads TGCGCCAGTCGCACAGGTCCGAGCTCCTACGAGCAGTACTTC. This gives the protein CASRTGPSSYEQYF.

The chain recombines TRBV2 with TRBJ2-7; tentative D call: TRBD1 (6 bases). Trimming removed 7 bases at V and 2 bases at J, with 15 bases between. This CDR3 has 14 residues. Germline V gene data show CDR1 as SNHLY and CDR2 as FYNNEI. The CDR3 reads CASKQDSFTYEQYF. In DNA, the CDR3 is TGTGCCAGCAAACAGGACAGCTTTACCTACGAGCAGTACTTC.

This clone was seen more than once but under ten times. J is TRBJ1-2 and V is TRBV30; D gene ambiguous. The CDR3 length is 13 residues. The V end was cut by 2 bases, the J end by 6 bases, with 13 bases between. Germline V gives CDR1 GTSNPN, CDR2 SVGIG (reference sequence). The CDR3 region is CAWSPGGTNGYTF. In DNA, the CDR3 is TGTGCCTGGAGTCCGGGAGGAACGAATGGCTACACCTTC.

The rearrangement joins TRBV9 to TRBJ2-7; D may correspond to TRBD1 or TRBD2 (5 bases each). The CDR3 covers 15 residues. CDR1 SGDLS and CDR2 YYNGEE come from the germline V gene. V lost 4 bases to trimming and J lost 3 bases, with 17 bases between them. CDR3 loop: CASSRRGAQDYEQYF. The CDR3 nucleotides read TGTGCCAGCAGCCGTAGAGGGGCTCAGGACTACGAGCAGTACTTC.

The V gene is TRBV11-1, the J gene TRBJ1-6; D is unclear. Trimming took 1 base from V and 5 from J, leaving 9 bases between them. The CDR3 runs 15 residues. Per the germline V gene, CDR1 is SGHAT and CDR2 is FQDESV (reference sequence). CDR3 bases: TGTGCCAGCAGCTTAGAATCGTCCCATAATTCACCCCTCCACTTT. Translated, it gives CASSLESSHNSPLHF.

The count of this clone is one. The CDR3 region is CASRILRSTDTQYF. CDR3 DNA: TGTGCCAGCCGTATACTCAGGAGCACAGATACGCAGTATTTT. V is TRBV27 and J is TRBJ2-3; D gene uncertain. This CDR3 contains 14 residues. The V and J ends lost 8 bases and 0 bases respectively, with 12 bases between them. Germline V lookup: CDR1 MNHEY, CDR2 SMNVEV (reference sequence).

The J gene is TRBJ1-2, the V gene TRBV11-2; maybe TRBD1 (5 bases). The CDR3 runs to 10 residues. Trimming removed 11 bases at V and 8 bases at J, with 12 bases between. From germline, CDR1 is SGHAT and CDR2 FQNNGV. The CDR3 spells CARMGLGYTF. DNA for the CDR3: TGTGCCCGAATGGGGCTCGGCTACACCTTC.

This clone appeared a single time. The rearrangement uses TRBV13 and TRBJ1-2; 10 nucleotides match TRBD1. CDR3 length: 15 amino acids. V was pared by 5 bases and J by 5 bases, with 8 bases of the junction left unmatched. CDR1 and CDR2 from the germline V gene are PRHDT and FYEKMQ (reference sequence). The CDR3: CASSVRDRGAYGYTF. Written as DNA, the CDR3 is TGTGCCAGCAGCGTCAGGGACAGGGGAGCGTATGGCTACACCTTC.

In its sample, this clone was seen a few times. V is TRBV9 and J is TRBJ2-7; TRBD1 is a possible D gene (6 bases). V was shortened by 4 bases and J by 0 bases, with 14 bases between the two germline ends. Germline V gene sequence: CDR1 SGDLS, CDR2 YYNGEE. This CDR3 is built from 15 residues. CDR3 in DNA: TGTGCCAGCAGCCCAAGGGGGACCCCCTCCTACGAGCAGTACTTC. Amino acid sequence: CASSPRGTPSYEQYF.

This chain uses TRBV15 with TRBJ1-2, with 9 bases identical to TRBD1. V lost 8 bases, J lost 6 bases, and 13 bases stayed unmatched. CDR1 is LNHNV, CDR2 YYDKDF, per germline (reference sequence). The length of the CDR3 is 15 residues. CDR3 DNA sequence: TGTGCCACCGCCCGGGACAGGGTAGTCATAAATGGCTACACCTTC. Its protein is CATARDRVVINGYTF.

V and J are TRBV30 and TRBJ1-2; tentative D call: TRBD1 (6 bases). The CDR3 spans 13 residues. Germline V CDR1 and CDR2: GTSNPN, SVGIG (reference sequence). With 5 bases removed from V and 7 bases from J, the gap between germline ends came to 17 bases. The CDR3 reads CAWAPSGGLGYTF. In DNA, the CDR3 is TGTGCCTGGGCCCCCTCTGGGGGGCTTGGCTACACCTTC.

The chain joins TRBV19 to TRBJ2-7, with D hard to call. This CDR3 is built from 13 residues. The germline V gene has CDR1 LNHDA and CDR2 SQIVND (reference sequence). Trimming cost V 1 base and J 4 bases, with 8 bases left between them. CDR3 in amino acids: CASSIVTGYEQYF. For the CDR3, the DNA is TGTGCCAGTAGTATAGTCACCGGATACGAGCAGTACTTC.

This rearrangement joins TRBV5-1 to TRBJ2-3, with 14 positions matching TRBD2. J lost 3 bases, V lost 3 bases, and 3 bases had no gene match. The V gene's germline CDR1 is SGHRS and CDR2 YFSETQ. CDR3 length equals 16 residues. Here the CDR3 DNA reads TGCGCCAGCAGCTCCAGGACTAGCGGGGGGACAGATACGCAGTATTTT. It is translated as CASSSRTSGGTDTQYF. The variable domain in full, completed from reference TRBV5-1 and TRBJ2-3, reads KAGVTQTPRYLIKTRGQQVTLSCSPISGHRSVSWYQQTPGQGLQFLFEYFSETQRNKGNFPGRFSGRQFSNSRSEMNVSTLELGDSALYLCASSSRTSGGTDTQYFGPGTRLTVL.

This clone was seen only once. The chain combines TRBV5-1 with TRBJ2-5, with a possible D match to TRBD1 (5 bases). The last part of the DNA fits TRBJ2-7 better; the J call may be wrong. There are 16 residues in the CDR3. Germline CDR1 reads SGHRS; CDR2 reads YFSETQ. The CDR3 DNA follows: TGCGCCAGCAGTTTTACGGACAACAACCCCCCCTACGAGCAGTACTTC. As protein: CASSFTDNNPPYEQYF.